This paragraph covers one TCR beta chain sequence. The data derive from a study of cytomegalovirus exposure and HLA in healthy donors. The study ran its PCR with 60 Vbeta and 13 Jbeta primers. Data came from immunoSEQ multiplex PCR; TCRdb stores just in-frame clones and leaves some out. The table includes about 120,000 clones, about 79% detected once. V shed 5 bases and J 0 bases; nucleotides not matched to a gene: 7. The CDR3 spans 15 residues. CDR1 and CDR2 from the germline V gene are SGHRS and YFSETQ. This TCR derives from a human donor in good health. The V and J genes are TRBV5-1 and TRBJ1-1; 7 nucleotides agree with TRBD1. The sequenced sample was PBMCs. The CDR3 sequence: CASRSPGTVNTEAFF. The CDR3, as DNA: TGCGCCAGCAGGTCCCCGGGGACAGTGAACACTGAAGCTTTCTTT.